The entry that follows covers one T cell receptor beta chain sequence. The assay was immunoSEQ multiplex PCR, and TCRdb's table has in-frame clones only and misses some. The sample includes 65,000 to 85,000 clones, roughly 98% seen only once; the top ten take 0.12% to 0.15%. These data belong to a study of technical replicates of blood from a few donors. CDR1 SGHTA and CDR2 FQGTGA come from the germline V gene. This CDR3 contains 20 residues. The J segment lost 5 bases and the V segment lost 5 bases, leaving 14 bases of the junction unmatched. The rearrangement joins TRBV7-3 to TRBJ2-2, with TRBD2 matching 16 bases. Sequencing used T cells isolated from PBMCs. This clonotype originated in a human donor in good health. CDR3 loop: CASSPWGLAGGREGTGELFF. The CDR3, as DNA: TGTGCCAGCAGCCCCTGGGGACTAGCGGGGGGGCGTGAAGGGACCGGGGAGCTGTTTTTT.